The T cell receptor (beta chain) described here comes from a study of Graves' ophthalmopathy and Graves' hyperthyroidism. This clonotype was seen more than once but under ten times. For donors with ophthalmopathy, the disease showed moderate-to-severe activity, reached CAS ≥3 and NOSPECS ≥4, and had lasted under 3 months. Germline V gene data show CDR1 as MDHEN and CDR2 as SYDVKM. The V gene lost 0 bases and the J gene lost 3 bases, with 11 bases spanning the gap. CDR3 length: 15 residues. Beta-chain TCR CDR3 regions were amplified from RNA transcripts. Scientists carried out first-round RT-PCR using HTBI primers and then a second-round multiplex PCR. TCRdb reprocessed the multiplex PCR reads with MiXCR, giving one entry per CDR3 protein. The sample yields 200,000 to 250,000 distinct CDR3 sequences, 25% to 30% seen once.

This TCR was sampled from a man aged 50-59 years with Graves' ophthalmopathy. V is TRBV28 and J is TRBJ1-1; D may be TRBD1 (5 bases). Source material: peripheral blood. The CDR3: CASSLWRAGDTEAFF. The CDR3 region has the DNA TGTGCCAGCAGTTTATGGAGGGCGGGGGACACTGAAGCTTTCTTT.